One sample yielded the 24 T cell receptor beta chains listed below, sequenced in a study of cytomegalovirus exposure and HLA in healthy donors. The PCR had 60 Vbeta and 13 Jbeta primers. The method was immunoSEQ multiplex PCR; TCRdb's version includes in-frame clones alone and lacks a portion of them. The data contain about 130,000 clones, 81% of them singletons. Sequencing input: PBMCs. These receptors were obtained from a woman aged 35 to 49 in good health and CMV-seropositive.

This chain links TRBV19 with TRBJ2-7; D uncertain. The V end lost 3 bases, the J end lost 6 bases, and 12 bases lay between the germline ends. Germline CDR1 reads LNHDA; CDR2 reads SQIVND (reference sequence). The CDR3 is made up of 13 amino acids. CDR3 in DNA: TGTGCCAGTAGTATTACCAGTCTTGGCGAGCAGTACTTC. It is translated as CASSITSLGEQYF.

This rearrangement joins TRBV30 to TRBJ1-6, with D unresolved. Trimming cost V 3 bases and J 9 bases, with 12 bases left between them. The CDR3 has 13 amino acids. CDR1 is GTSNPN, CDR2 SVGIG, per germline (reference sequence). CDR3 sequence: CAWRLVAGSPLHF. The DNA for the CDR3 is TGTGCCTGGAGATTGGTGGCGGGTTCACCCCTCCACTTT.

The chain couples TRBV7-3 to TRBJ2-7, with D possibly TRBD2 on 6 matching bases. V was pared by 4 bases and J by 2 bases, with 15 bases between. This CDR3 spans 15 amino acids. Germline V gene lookup returns CDR1 SGHTA and CDR2 FQGTGA. CDR3 sequence (DNA): TGTGCCAGCAGCTCTGGAGGAGGGGCCACCTACGAGCAGTACTTC. Its protein is CASSSGGGATYEQYF.

CDR3 residues: CASPGLAGPDTQYF. DNA for the CDR3: TGTGCCAGCCCGGGACTAGCGGGACCAGATACGCAGTATTTT. The rearrangement uses TRBV2 and TRBJ2-3, with 13 nucleotides matching TRBD2. Per the germline V gene, CDR1 is SNHLY and CDR2 is FYNNEI. V lost 8 bases, J lost 4 bases, and 3 bases stayed unmatched. The CDR3 covers 14 residues.

V usage is TRBV27 and J usage is TRBJ1-6; D gene uncertain. Germline V gene data show CDR1 as MNHEY and CDR2 as SMNVEV (reference sequence). The CDR3 consists of 14 residues. Trimming took 3 bases from V and 3 from J, leaving 6 bases between them. The CDR3 reads CASSFPHYNSPLHF. For the CDR3, the DNA is TGTGCCAGCAGTTTTCCCCACTATAATTCACCCCTCCACTTT.

The gene calls are TRBV30 and TRBJ1-6, with 9 bases lining up with TRBD1. V lost 4 bases, J lost 0 bases, and 7 bases stayed unmatched. CDR1 GTSNPN and CDR2 SVGIG come from the germline V gene (reference sequence). The CDR3 spans 17 residues. The CDR3 region has the DNA TGTGCCTGGAACTCCGGGACAGGGAGCTCCTATAATTCACCCCTCCACTTT. It yields the protein CAWNSGTGSSYNSPLHF.

This chain links TRBV2 with TRBJ2-1, with D perhaps matching TRBD1 (6 bases). CDR1 is SNHLY and CDR2 is FYNNEI in the germline V gene. V lost 4 bases, J lost 6 bases, and 10 bases lay in between. The CDR3 runs to 13 residues. The CDR3 is CASSALQGNEQFF. CDR3 in DNA: TGTGCCAGCAGTGCCTTACAGGGCAATGAGCAGTTCTTC.

The chain couples TRBV15 to TRBJ1-2, with a possible D match to TRBD1 (5 bases). Germline values: CDR1 LNHNV, CDR2 YYDKDF (reference sequence). Deletions cut 1 base from V and 8 bases from J, with 14 bases between. This CDR3 is built from 14 residues. The CDR3 DNA is TGTGCCACCAGCAGAGTGGGAGGGACTGACGGCTACACCTTC. This translates into CATSRVGGTDGYTF.

The genes are TRBV9 and TRBJ1-3; D is uncertain. The CDR3 has 15 residues. Germline V gene data show CDR1 as SGDLS and CDR2 as YYNGEE. Trimming left V 0 bases short and J 0 bases short, with 7 bases between. Here the CDR3 reads CASSVGVLSGNTIYF. The CDR3 bases are TGTGCCAGCAGCGTAGGAGTACTCTCTGGAAACACCATATATTTT.

The genes are TRBV5-1 and TRBJ2-7, with a tentative D call TRBD1 (5 bases). This CDR3 region has 13 residues. Germline V CDR1 and CDR2: SGHRS, YFSETQ. V was clipped by 5 bases and J by 4 bases, with 13 bases between them. CDR3 coding DNA: TGCGCCAGCAGTGGGGCCCTTTGGTACGAGCAGTACTTC. Translated: CASSGALWYEQYF.

CDR3 amino acids: CASRQTFSGNTIYF. The CDR3 DNA sequence: TGTGCCAGCAGACAGACCTTCTCTGGAAACACCATATATTTT. The chain couples TRBV27 to TRBJ1-3, with D unclear. Deletions cut 6 bases from V and 0 bases from J, with 9 bases between. Germline CDR1 and CDR2: MNHEY and SMNVEV (reference sequence). The CDR3 has 14 residues.

J is TRBJ2-7 and V is TRBV9; no clear D. Germline V lookup: CDR1 SGDLS, CDR2 YYNGEE. Deletions cut 2 bases from V and 0 bases from J, with 9 bases between. The CDR3 length is 14 residues. CDR3 DNA sequence: TGTGCCAGCAGCGTCTCCAGATACTCCTACGAGCAGTACTTC. It translates to CASSVSRYSYEQYF.

The chain is built from TRBV19 and TRBJ2-7, with 10 bases lining up with TRBD1. CDR1 and CDR2 (germline): LNHDA, SQIVND (reference sequence). Germline trimming cut 3 bases from V and 5 bases from J; bases unmatched to any gene: 13. The CDR3 consists of 17 residues. CDR3 DNA: TGTGCCAGTAGTATCACAGCTCCGGGACAGGGGTCCAACGAGCAGTACTTC. It is translated as CASSITAPGQGSNEQYF. Complete variable domain (other parts from reference TRBV19 and TRBJ2-7): DGGITQSPKYLFRKEGQNVTLSCEQNLNHDAMYWYRQDPGQGLRLIYYSQIVNDFQKGDIAEGYSVSREKKESFPLTVTSAQKNPTAFYLCASSITAPGQGSNEQYFGPGTRLTVT.

The genes are TRBV27 and TRBJ1-1; D is unresolved. CDR3 length equals 18 residues. With 6 bases removed from V and 0 bases from J, the gap between germline ends came to 23 bases. Per the germline V gene, CDR1 is MNHEY and CDR2 is SMNVEV (reference sequence). The DNA of the CDR3 is TGTGCCAGCAGCATGTCTCCCGTCACCTTGGGCGTGAACACTGAAGCTTTCTTT. It yields the protein CASSMSPVTLGVNTEAFF.

V usage is TRBV4-1 and J usage is TRBJ2-7; D perhaps matches TRBD1 (6 bases). CDR3 length: 13 amino acids. The germline gives CDR1 MGHRA, CDR2 YSYEKL. The V gene lost 3 bases and the J gene lost 2 bases, with 8 bases spanning the gap. The CDR3 DNA reads TGCGCCAGCAGCCAGGGGGCGACCTACGAGCAGTACTTC. Amino acid sequence: CASSQGATYEQYF.

CDR3 amino acids: CSVGATVNRGYTF. In nucleotides, the CDR3 is TGCAGCGTTGGAGCGACAGTGAACCGTGGCTACACCTTC. V and J are TRBV29-1 and TRBJ1-2; D is perhaps TRBD1 (5 bases). Germline assignment: CDR1 SQVTM and CDR2 ANQGSEA. The CDR3 spans 13 residues. Trimming removed 4 bases at V and 7 bases at J, with 16 bases between.

The chain uses TRBV11-2 and TRBJ2-5, with TRBD1 matching over 8 bases. Germline-derived CDR1 and CDR2 are SGHAT and FQNNGV. The CDR3 runs 15 residues. V lost 4 bases to trimming and J lost 5 bases; unmatched junction nucleotides: 9. The CDR3 sequence: CASSSGQGGVETQYF. The CDR3 region has the DNA TGTGCCAGCAGCTCCGGACAGGGTGGTGTGGAGACCCAGTACTTC.

The rearrangement joins TRBV28 to TRBJ1-1; D is undetermined. The V end was cut by 2 bases, the J end by 0 bases, with 16 bases between. From germline, CDR1 is MDHEN and CDR2 SYDVKM. The CDR3 has 17 amino acids. The CDR3 is CASSLNRGGRLNTEAFF. The CDR3 DNA reads as TGTGCCAGCAGTTTAAACCGCGGAGGACGGCTGAACACTGAAGCTTTCTTT.

This chain links TRBV27 with TRBJ2-3; 7 nucleotides align to TRBD2. V gave up 0 bases and J gave up 3 bases; unmatched junction bases: 6. Germline V lookup: CDR1 MNHEY, CDR2 SMNVEV (reference sequence). The length of the CDR3 is 16 residues. The CDR3 is CASSLSAGAGTDTQYF. The CDR3 nucleotides read TGTGCCAGCAGTTTATCTGCGGGAGCCGGGACAGATACGCAGTATTTT.

The genes are TRBV21-1 and TRBJ2-5; TRBD1 was called by the table and not checked on the DNA. TRBV21-1 is a pseudogene segment. This CDR3 has 18 amino acids. CDR3 residues: CASSTLRLGQGPQETQYF. The CDR3 DNA reads TGTGCCAGCAGCACTTTAAGGCTGGGACAGGGGCCTCAAGAGACCCAGTACTTC.

The V and J genes are TRBV30 and TRBJ1-6, with a weak D call TRBD1 (6 bases). Germline V CDR1 and CDR2: GTSNPN, SVGIG (reference sequence). CDR3 size: 14 residues. V lost 4 bases and J lost 9, with 16 bases in between. CDR3 DNA sequence: TGTGCCTGGACGGAAGGGAGGGGGGTTTCACCCCTCCACTTT. As protein: CAWTEGRGVSPLHF.

Only one count was recorded for this clone. The CDR3, as DNA: TGTGCCAGCAGCTGGATTGGGACAGCTAATTCACCCCTCCACTTT. Protein product: CASSWIGTANSPLHF. The chain carries TRBV27 and TRBJ1-6; TRBD1 agrees at 7 bases. Germline CDR1 MNHEY, CDR2 SMNVEV (reference sequence). This CDR3 is built from 15 residues. The J segment lost 6 bases and the V segment lost 6 bases, leaving 8 bases of the junction unmatched.

The chain links TRBV5-1 to TRBJ2-3; D is unclear. CDR1 is SGHRS and CDR2 is YFSETQ in the germline V gene. The CDR3 is 15 amino acids. Trimming left V 0 bases short and J 8 bases short, with 16 bases between. This CDR3 is CASSLEAAQIVTQYF. CDR3 bases: TGCGCCAGCAGCTTGGAAGCAGCGCAGATAGTTACGCAGTATTTT.

This chain links TRBV2 with TRBJ2-2, with 12 nucleotides matching TRBD2. This CDR3 is 17 amino acids long. With 4 bases clipped from V and 1 base from J, the junction kept 4 bases outside the gene matches. Germline CDR1 reads SNHLY; CDR2 reads FYNNEI. CDR3 sequence: CASSVTSGGLNTGELFF. The CDR3 nucleotides are TGTGCCAGCAGTGTCACTAGCGGGGGGTTGAACACCGGGGAGCTGTTTTTT.